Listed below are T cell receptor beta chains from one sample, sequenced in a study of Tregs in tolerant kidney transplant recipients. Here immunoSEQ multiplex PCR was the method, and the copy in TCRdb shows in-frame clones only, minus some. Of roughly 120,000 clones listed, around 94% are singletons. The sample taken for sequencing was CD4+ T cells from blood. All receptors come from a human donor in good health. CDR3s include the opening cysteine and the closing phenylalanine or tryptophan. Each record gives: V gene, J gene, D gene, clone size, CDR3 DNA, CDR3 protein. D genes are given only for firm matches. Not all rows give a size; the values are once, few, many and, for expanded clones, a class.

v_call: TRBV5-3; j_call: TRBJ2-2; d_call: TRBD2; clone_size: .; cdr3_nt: TGTGCCAGAAGCCACTCTGCAATAGCGGGAGCCCGTTGCGGGGAGCTGTTTTTT; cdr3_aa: CARSHSAIAGARCGELFF
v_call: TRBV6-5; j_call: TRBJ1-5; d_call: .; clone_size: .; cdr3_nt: TGTGCCAGCAGTTCCGGGACGGACAATCAGCCCCAGCATTTT; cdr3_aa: CASSSGTDNQPQHF
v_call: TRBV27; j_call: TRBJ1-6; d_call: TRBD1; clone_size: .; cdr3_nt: TGTGCCAGCACTCGTTTGGGACAGGGGAATTCACCCCTCCACTTT; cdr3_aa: CASTRLGQGNSPLHF
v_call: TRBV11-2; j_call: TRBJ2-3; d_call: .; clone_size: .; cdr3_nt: TGTGCCAGCAGCTTAAGAGATACGCAGTATTTT; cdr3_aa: CASSLRDTQYF
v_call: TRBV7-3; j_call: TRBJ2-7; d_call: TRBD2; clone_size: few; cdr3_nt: TGTGCCAGCAGCTTACGTGGAGCGGGGGACTACGAGCAGTACTTC; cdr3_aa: CASSLRGAGDYEQYF
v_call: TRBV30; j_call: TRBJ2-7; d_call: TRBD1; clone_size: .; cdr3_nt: TGTGCCTGCAAGGGGGCATCCTACGAGCAGTACTTC; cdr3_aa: CACKGASYEQYF
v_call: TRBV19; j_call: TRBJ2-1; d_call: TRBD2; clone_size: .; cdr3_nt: TGTGCCAGCCGAACGCTAGCGGGGGACAATGAGCAGTTCTTC; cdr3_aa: CASRTLAGDNEQFF
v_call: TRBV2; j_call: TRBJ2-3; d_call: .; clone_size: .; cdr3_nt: TGTGCCAGCAGTCTGGAGGGGACAGATACGCAGTATTTT; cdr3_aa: CASSLEGTDTQYF
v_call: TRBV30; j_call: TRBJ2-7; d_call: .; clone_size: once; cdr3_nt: TGTGCCTGGAGTGTAGGGCAGGCGGAGGAGCAGTACTTC; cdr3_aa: CAWSVGQAEEQYF
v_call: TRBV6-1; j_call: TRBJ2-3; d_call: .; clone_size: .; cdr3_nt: TGTGCCAGCAGTGAGGGTACAGATACGCAGTATTTT; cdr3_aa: CASSEGTDTQYF
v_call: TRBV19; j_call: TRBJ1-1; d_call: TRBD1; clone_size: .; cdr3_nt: TGTGCCAGTAGTACCCTACGACAGGGGGTGAACACTGAAGCTTTCTTT; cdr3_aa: CASSTLRQGVNTEAFF
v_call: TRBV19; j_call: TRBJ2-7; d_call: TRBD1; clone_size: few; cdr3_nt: TGTGCCAGCACCTGGGGGACAGGGGCCAATATCTACGAGCAGTACTTC; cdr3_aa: CASTWGTGANIYEQYF
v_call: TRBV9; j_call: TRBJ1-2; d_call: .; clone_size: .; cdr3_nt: TGTGCCAGCAGCGGCGACCTACGGAGGAATGGCTACACCTTC; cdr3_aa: CASSGDLRRNGYTF
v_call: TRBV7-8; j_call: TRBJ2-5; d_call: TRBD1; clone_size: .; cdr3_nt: TGTGCCAGCAGCCCCCGAGGGACAGGGGGGTACCAAGAGACCCAGTACTTC; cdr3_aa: CASSPRGTGGYQETQYF
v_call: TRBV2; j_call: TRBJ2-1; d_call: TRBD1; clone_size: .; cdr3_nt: TGTGCCAGCAGTGACCGACAGGGAAGCTACAATGAGCAGTTCTTC; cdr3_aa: CASSDRQGSYNEQFF
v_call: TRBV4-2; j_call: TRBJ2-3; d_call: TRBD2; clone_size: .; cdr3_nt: TGTGCCAGCAGCCAAGGGGGGACTAGCGGGAGTTGGGATACGCAGTATTTT; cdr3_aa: CASSQGGTSGSWDTQYF
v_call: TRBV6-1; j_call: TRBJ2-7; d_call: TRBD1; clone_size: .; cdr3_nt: TGTGCCAGCAGTGGACGGACGGGACAGACCTACGAGCAGTACTTC; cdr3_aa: CASSGRTGQTYEQYF
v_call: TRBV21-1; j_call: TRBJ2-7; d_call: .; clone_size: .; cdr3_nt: TGTGCCAGCAGCGCAGGCCGGGACAGGGGTCTCGGGGTGTACTTC; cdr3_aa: CASSAGRDRGLGVYF
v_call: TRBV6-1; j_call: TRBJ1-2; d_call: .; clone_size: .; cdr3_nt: TGTGCCACTTCTGGGGAGGGCCTCTATGGCTACACCTTC; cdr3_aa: CATSGEGLYGYTF
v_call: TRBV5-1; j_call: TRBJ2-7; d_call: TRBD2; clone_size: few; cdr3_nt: TGCGCCAGCAGCCCGGGACTAGCGAAATACGAGCAGTACTTC; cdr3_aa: CASSPGLAKYEQYF
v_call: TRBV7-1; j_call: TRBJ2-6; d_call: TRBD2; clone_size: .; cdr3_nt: TGTGCCAGCAGCCCAGGGACAAGTACGACTAGCGGGAGGGCCGGGGGCTCTGGGGCCAACGTCCTGACTTTC; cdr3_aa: CASSPGTSTTSGRAGGSGANVLTF
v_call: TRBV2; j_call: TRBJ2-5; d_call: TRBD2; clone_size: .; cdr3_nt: TGTGCCAGCAGTGGCCTTGCGGGAGGGCCCACAGAGACCCAGTACTTC; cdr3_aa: CASSGLAGGPTETQYF
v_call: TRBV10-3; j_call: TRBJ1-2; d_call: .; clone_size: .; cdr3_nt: TGTGCCATCAGCCCGGACAGCTTCTATGGCTACACCTTC; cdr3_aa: CAISPDSFYGYTF
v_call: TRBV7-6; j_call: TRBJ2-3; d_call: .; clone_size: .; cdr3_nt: TGTGCCAGCAGCTCCCGGACCCACACAGATACGCAGTATTTT; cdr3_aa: CASSSRTHTDTQYF
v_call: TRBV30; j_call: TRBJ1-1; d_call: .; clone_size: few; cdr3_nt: TGTGCCTGGGTACCCTGGGACACCCACACTGAAGCTTTCTTT; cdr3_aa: CAWVPWDTHTEAFF
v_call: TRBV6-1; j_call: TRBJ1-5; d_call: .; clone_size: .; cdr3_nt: TGTGCCAGCAGTGCGGTCCCCCCGAGCAATCAGCCCCAGCATTTT; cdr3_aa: CASSAVPPSNQPQHF
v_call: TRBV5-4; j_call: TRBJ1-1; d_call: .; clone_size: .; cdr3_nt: TGTGCCAGCACTGACAGGAGAAGTATGAACACTGAAGCTTTCTTT; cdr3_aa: CASTDRRSMNTEAFF
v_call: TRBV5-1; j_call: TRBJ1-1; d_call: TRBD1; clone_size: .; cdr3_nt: TGCGCCAGCACCGGGGACAGGGGCGGCACTGAAGCTTTCTTT; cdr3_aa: CASTGDRGGTEAFF
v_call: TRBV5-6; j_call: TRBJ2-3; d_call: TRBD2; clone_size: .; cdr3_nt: TGTGCCAGCAGCTTCGGACTCGGCGGGGGGACACTAAATACGCAGTATTTT; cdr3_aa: CASSFGLGGGTLNTQYF
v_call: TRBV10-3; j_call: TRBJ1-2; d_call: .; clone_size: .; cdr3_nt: TGTGCCATCAGTGAATCTACGGATTATGGCTACACCTTC; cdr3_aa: CAISESTDYGYTF
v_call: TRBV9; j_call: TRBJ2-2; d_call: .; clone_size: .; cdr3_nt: TGTGCCAGCAGTGCGGTGGTGGGCCGGCCCGGGGAGCTGTTTTTT; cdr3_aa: CASSAVVGRPGELFF
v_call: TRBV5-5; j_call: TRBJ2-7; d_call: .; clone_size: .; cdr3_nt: TGTGCCAGCAGCTTGGCCGCAGGGACCTACGAGCAGTACTTC; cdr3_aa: CASSLAAGTYEQYF